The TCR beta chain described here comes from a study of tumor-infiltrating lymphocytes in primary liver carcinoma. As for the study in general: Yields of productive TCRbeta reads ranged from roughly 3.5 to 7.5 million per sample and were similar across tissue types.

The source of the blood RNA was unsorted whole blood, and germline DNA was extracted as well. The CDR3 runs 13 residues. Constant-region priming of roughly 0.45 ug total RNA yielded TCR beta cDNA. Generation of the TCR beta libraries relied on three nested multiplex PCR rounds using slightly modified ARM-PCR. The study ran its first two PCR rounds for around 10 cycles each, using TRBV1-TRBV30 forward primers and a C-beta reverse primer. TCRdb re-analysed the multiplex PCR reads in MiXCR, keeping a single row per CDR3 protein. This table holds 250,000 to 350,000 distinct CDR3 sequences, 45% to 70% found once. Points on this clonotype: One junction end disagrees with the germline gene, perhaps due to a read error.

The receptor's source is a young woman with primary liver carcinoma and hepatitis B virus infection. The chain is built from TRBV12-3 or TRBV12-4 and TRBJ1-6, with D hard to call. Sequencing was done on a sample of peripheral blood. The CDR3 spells CAGSSGWNSPLHF. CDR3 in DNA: TGTGCCGGCAGTTCGGGGTGGAATTCACCCCTCCACTTT.